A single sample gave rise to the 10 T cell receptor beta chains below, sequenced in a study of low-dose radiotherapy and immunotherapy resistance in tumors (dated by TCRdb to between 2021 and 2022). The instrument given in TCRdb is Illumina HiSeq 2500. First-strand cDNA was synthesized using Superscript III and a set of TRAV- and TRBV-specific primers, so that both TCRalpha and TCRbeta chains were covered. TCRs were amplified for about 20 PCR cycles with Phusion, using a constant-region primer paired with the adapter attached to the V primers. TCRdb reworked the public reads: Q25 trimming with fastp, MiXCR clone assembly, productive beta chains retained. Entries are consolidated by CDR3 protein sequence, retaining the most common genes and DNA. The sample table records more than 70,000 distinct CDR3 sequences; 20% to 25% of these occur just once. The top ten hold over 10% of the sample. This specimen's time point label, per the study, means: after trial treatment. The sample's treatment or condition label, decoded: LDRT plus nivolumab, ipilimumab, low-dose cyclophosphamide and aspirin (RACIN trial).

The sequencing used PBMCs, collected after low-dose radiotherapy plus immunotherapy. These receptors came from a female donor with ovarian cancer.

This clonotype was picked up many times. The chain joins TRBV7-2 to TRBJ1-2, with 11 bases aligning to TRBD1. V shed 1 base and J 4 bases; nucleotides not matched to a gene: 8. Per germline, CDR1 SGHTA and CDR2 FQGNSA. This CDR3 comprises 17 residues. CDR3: CASSLGGGQGVGYGYTF. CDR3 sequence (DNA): TGTGCCAGCAGCTTAGGGGGGGGACAGGGGGTCGGCTATGGCTACACCTTC.

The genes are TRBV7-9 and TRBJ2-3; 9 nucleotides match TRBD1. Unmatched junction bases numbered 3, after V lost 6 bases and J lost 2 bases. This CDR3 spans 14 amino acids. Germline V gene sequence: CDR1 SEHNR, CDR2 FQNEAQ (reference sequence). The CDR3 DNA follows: TGTGCCAGCAGGGGGACAGGGTTCACAGATACGCAGTATTTT. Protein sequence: CASRGTGFTDTQYF.

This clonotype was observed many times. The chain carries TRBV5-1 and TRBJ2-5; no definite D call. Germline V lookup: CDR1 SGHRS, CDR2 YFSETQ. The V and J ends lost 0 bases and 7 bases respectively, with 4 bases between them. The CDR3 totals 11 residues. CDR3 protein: CASSLEGTQYF. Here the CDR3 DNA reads TGCGCCAGCAGCTTGGAAGGGACCCAGTACTTC.

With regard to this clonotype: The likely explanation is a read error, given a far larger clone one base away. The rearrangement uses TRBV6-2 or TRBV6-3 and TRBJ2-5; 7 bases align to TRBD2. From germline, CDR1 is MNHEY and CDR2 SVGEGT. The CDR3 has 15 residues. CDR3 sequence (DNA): TGTGCCAGCAGTCGTCTAGCGGCGAATCGGGAGACCCAGTGCTTC. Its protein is CASSRLAANRETQCF.

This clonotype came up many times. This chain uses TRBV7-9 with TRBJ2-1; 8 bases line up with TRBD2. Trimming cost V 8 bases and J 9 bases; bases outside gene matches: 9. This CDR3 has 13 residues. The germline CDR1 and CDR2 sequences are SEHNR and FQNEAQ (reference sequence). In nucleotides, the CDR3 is TGTGCCAGCGCCTTAGCGGGAAGTACTGAGCAGTTCTTC. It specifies CASALAGSTEQFF.

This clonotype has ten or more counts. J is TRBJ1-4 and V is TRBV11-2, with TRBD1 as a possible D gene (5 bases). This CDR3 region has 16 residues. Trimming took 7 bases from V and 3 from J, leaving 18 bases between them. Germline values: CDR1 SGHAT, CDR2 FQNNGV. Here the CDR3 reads CASTPIGGVPNEKLFF. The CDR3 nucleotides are TGTGCCAGCACCCCTATCGGGGGTGTCCCTAATGAAAAACTGTTTTTT.

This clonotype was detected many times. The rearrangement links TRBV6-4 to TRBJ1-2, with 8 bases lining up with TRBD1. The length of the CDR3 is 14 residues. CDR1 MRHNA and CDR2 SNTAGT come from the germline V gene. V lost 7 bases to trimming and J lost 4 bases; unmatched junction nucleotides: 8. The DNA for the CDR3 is TGTGCCAGCAAGGGACAGGCCGGGAGCTATGGCTACACCTTC. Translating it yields CASKGQAGSYGYTF.

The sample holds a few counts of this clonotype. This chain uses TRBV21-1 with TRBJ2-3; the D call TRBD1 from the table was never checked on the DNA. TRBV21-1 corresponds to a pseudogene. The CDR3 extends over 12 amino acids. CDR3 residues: CASSSYGTRQYF. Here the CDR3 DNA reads TGTGCCAGCAGCTCCTACGGGACAAGGCAATATTTT.

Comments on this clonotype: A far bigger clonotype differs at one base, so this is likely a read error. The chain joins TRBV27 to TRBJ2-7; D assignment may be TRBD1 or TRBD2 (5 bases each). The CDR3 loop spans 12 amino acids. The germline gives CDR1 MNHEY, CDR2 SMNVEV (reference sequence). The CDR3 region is CAAAGTYGASCF. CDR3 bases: TGTGCCGCCGCAGGGACCTACGGAGCGTCGTGCTTC.

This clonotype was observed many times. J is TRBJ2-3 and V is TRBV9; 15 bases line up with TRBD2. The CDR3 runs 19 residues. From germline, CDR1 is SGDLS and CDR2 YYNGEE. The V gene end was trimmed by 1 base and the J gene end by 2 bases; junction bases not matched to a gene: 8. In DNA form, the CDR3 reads TGTGCCAGCAGCGTATGGGGGGGGACTAGCGGGGGGCCCACAGATACGCAGTATTTT. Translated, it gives CASSVWGGTSGGPTDTQYF.